This T cell receptor beta chain was profiled in a study of regulatory T cells in long-lasting Graves disease. Study context: Antithyroid drug use was under 3 months in newly diagnosed Graves' patients. Study-wide results and limits: Persistent patients shared more public clonotypes (approximately 2,500) than new patients (roughly 970).

Trimming shortened V by 1 base and J by 8 bases, and 9 bases separated the two germline ends. Germline lookup yields CDR1 SNHLY and CDR2 FYNNEI. The CDR3 length is 12 residues. To note about this clonotype: The antigen is unknown.

Regarding time point: newly diagnosed GD, antithyroid drugs for less than 3 months. PBMCs provided the RNA from which the TCR library was made. Arm-PCR with iRepertoire HTBI primers amplified the CDR3 regions for these TCR beta libraries. In the original workflow: Across all samples, about 62 TRBV segments and 15 or so TRBJ segments were identified. TCRdb re-analysed the multiplex PCR reads in MiXCR, keeping a single row per CDR3 protein. TCRdb, rather than the study authors, made the V and J calls. The sample holds over 500,000 distinct CDR3 sequences, about 16% seen once. Another study also made use of these data, one on T cells in Graves' hyperthyroidism and ophthalmopathy.

V is TRBV2 and J is TRBJ2-7; no clear D. The sequences come from peripheral blood mononuclear cells (PBMCs), collected at new diagnosis, from a patient treated with antithyroid drugs. The receptor's source is a man aged 18-30 years with Graves disease. The CDR3 nucleotides read TGTGCCAGCAGTGAAGGGCAACGGAAGCAGTACTTC. This sequence encodes CASSEGQRKQYF.